Below, one TCR beta chain is given with its context. This sample was included in a study of blood T cell repertoires in COVID-19. On the study more broadly: Acute and convalescent COVID-19 specimens originated in the United States, Italy and Spain. Sources were T cells, B-cell-depleted T cells, or PBMCs; the material itself was cDNA or gDNA.

TCRdb keeps only in-frame clones here, not all; method: immunoSEQ multiplex PCR. The top ten clones hold approximately 5.3% of a sample with approximately 120,000 clones, about 82% of them seen once. The CDR3 contains 14 residues. Trimming left V 5 bases short and J 5 bases short, with 16 bases between. CDR1 is SGHRS, CDR2 YFSETQ, per germline. The sequence was collected from a human donor in a cohort sampled during active COVID-19. Material for sequencing was peripheral blood. This sequence joins TRBV5-1 and TRBJ1-1; D gene uncertain. The CDR3 DNA is TGCGCCAGCAGTATAACGGACTTAATGACTGAAGCTTTCTTT. Its translation: CASSITDLMTEAFF.